This T cell receptor (beta chain) was profiled in a study of shared clonotypes between healthy human individuals. This CDR3 spans 14 amino acids. Trimming took 7 bases from V and 4 from J; bases not matched to a gene: 7. Germline values: CDR1 MDHEN, CDR2 SYDVKM. As defined, naive CD8 cells were CD45RO-negative and positively selected for CCR7, with terminally differentiated effector memory CD45RA+ cells excluded. Profiled with immunoSEQ multiplex PCR; TCRdb holds only in-frame clones, not every one. The sample holds about 2.1 million clones; 93% are singletons and the top ten take approximately 1.6%.

The origin of this receptor is a man between 18 and 35 years old in good health. Some clones in this sample may be carry-over from other donors' samples. The sample consisted of naive CD8+ T cells from PBMCs. J is TRBJ2-7 and V is TRBV28; 10 nucleotides align to TRBD2. In DNA, the CDR3 is TGTGCCAGCAATCCGGGACTAGCGCCGTACGAGCAGTACTTC. This sequence encodes CASNPGLAPYEQYF.